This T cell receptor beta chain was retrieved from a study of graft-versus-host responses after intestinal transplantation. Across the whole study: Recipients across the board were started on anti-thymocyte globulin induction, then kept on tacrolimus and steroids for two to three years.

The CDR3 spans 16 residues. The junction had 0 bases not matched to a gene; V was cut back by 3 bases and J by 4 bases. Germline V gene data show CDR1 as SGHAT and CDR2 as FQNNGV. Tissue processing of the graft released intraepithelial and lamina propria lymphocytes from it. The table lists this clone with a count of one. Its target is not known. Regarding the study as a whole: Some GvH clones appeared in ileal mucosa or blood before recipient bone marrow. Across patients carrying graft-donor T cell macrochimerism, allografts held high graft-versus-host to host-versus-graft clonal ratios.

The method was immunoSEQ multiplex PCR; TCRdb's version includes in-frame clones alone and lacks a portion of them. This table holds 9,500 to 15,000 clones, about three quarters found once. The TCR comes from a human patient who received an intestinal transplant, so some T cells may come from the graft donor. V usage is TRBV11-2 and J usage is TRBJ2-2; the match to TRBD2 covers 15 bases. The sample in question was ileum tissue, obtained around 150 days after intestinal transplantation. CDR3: CASSLGLAGGTGELFF. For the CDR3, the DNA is TGTGCCAGCAGCTTGGGACTAGCGGGGGGCACCGGGGAGCTGTTTTTT.